The clone carrying this T cell receptor (beta chain) has more than one count but fewer than ten. Germline V CDR1 and CDR2: SQVTM, ANQGSEA. This CDR3 has 12 amino acids. V was clipped by 4 bases and J by 2 bases, with 9 bases between them. Per the study methods: Amplifying reference gene primers gave estimates of nucleated cell counts. The assay was immunoSEQ multiplex PCR, and TCRdb's table has in-frame clones only and misses some. V and J calls and clone size come straight from that table; D and trimming were deduced from the DNA. Among 250,000 to 300,000 clones, 85% to 90% were seen once, and the ten largest hold around 3.6%. This specimen belongs to a study of blood T cell repertoires in COVID-19. Across the whole study: Spain, Italy and the United States supplied samples that represented acute and convalescent COVID-19. PBMCs, B-cell-depleted T cells, or T cells provided the cDNA or gDNA that made up the material.

The sample consisted of peripheral blood. The receptor's source is a man between 18 and 35 years old with active or convalescent COVID-19. The V gene is TRBV29-1, the J gene TRBJ2-7, with D unresolved. This CDR3 is CSVVSPAYEQYF. CDR3 DNA sequence: TGCAGCGTTGTCAGTCCCGCCTACGAGCAGTACTTC.